This T cell receptor (beta chain) was sequenced for a study of radiotherapy plus CTLA-4 blockade in lung cancer listed by TCRdb under 2018. Context from the whole study: Among enrolled patients, 15% to 20% had an objective response and about 30% reached disease control. General study outcomes and caveats: TCR clones derived from tumors expanded in peripheral blood after treatment with radiotherapy and ipilimumab. Early dynamic changes in blood T cell clones, together with increased serum interferon-beta after radiation, were reported as the strongest predictors of response.

The study evaluated CTLA-4 blockade (ipilimumab) given together with focal radiation therapy in patients who had chemo-refractory metastatic non-small-cell lung cancer. Receptor libraries were prepared by the immunoSEQ multiplex PCR assay. In its TCRdb copy, this immuneACCESS table keeps in-frame sequences only and misses some clones. Where compared with another copy, unresolved V genes explain less than half of these, and the others have no known cause. Present in this sample are tens of thousands of clones, roughly 78% of which were seen just once. Of the sample, roughly a tenth falls within the top ten clones. A remark on this clone: Its antigen target is currently unknown. No much larger clonotype is one base removed from it; base qualities were not supplied.

V and J are trimmed by 0 bases and 8 bases, and the gene matches miss 9 bases of the junction. There are 15 amino acids in the CDR3, from cysteine to phenylalanine inclusive. Just the 45-base CDR3 DNA is kept, in frame starting at base 1. According to the germline V gene, CDR1 reads SGHRS and CDR2 reads YFSETQ. This TCR was sampled from a human donor with non-small cell lung cancer who had a complete response to radiotherapy plus ipilimumab. The chain couples TRBV5-1 to TRBJ1-2; 8 middle bases align to TRBD1. The source material was peripheral blood, sampled from a patient treated with radiotherapy plus ipilimumab. Here the CDR3 is given as CASSLELGQVLGYTF. Here is the DNA: TGCGCCAGCAGCTTGGAACTGGGACAGGTCTTGGGCTACACCTTC.